This entry lists 16 T cell receptor beta chains sequenced from one sample in a study of blood T cell repertoires in COVID-19 (dated by TCRdb to the early 2020s). The library was built by means of the immunoSEQ multiplex PCR assay. Imported from immuneACCESS, the table was reduced by TCRdb to in-frame sequences with V and J called. These copies leave out some clones; in studies compared against another copy, an unresolved V gene accounts for under half, and the cause of the remainder is not known. This sample lists 150,000 to 170,000 clones; 76% were detected once. The ten largest clonotypes hold 3.7% of the sample. The sample consisted of peripheral blood. These TCRs come from an elderly woman with acute or convalescent COVID-19.

The V and J genes are TRBV9 and TRBJ2-3; TRBD2 aligns across 11 bases. Germline CDR1 SGDLS, CDR2 YYNGEE. Trimming removed 1 base from V and 2 bases from J; junction bases left unmatched: 6. This CDR3 is 17 amino acids long. CDR3 sequence (DNA): TGTGCCAGCAGCGTACTGGCTAGCGGGAGGAACACAGATACGCAGTATTTT. Its protein is CASSVLASGRNTDTQYF.

This clone was observed once. This chain connects TRBV5-4 to TRBJ2-2; a possible D gene is TRBD1 (5 bases). Germline assignment: CDR1 SGHNT and CDR2 YYREEE (reference sequence). The V and J ends lost 2 bases and 0 bases respectively, with 8 bases between them. The CDR3 sequence is 15 residues long. The CDR3 spells CASSLAQANTGELFF. In DNA form, the CDR3 reads TGTGCCAGCAGCTTAGCACAGGCGAACACCGGGGAGCTGTTTTTT.

The V gene is TRBV24-1, the J gene TRBJ2-7; TRBD2 is a possible D gene (5 bases). The CDR3 length is 11 residues. The V gene lost 7 bases and the J gene lost 9 bases, with 12 bases spanning the gap. CDR1 and CDR2 from the germline V gene are KGHDR and SFDVKD. This CDR3 reads CATRRRLVQYF. Here the CDR3 DNA reads TGTGCCACCAGGCGGAGGCTGGTGCAGTACTTC.

V is TRBV4-3 and J is TRBJ2-2, with TRBD1 as a possible D gene (6 bases). The CDR3 contains 15 residues. Between the trimmed V and J ends, which lost 5 bases and 3 bases, there was a span of 13 bases. CDR1 is LGHNA, CDR2 YSLEER, per germline. The CDR3 here is CASSNRDGYTGELFF. In DNA, the CDR3 is TGCGCCAGCAGCAACAGGGACGGCTACACCGGGGAGCTGTTTTTT.

The V call is TRBV4-2, the J call TRBJ2-2, with 10 bases fitting TRBD2. The CDR3 spans 15 residues. Per the germline V gene, CDR1 is LGHNA and CDR2 is YNFKEQ. Germline trimming cut 5 bases from V and 5 bases from J; bases unmatched to any gene: 5. The CDR3 is CASSISGGATGELFF. Written as DNA, the CDR3 is TGTGCCAGCAGCATAAGCGGGGGGGCGACCGGGGAGCTGTTTTTT.

CDR3 sequence reads: CAWDRRGNIQYF. The CDR3 nucleotides are TGTGCCTGGGACCGCAGGGGAAACATTCAGTACTTC. The chain recombines TRBV30 with TRBJ2-4; maybe TRBD1 (6 bases). V was clipped by 5 bases and J by 6 bases, with 11 bases between them. Germline lookup yields CDR1 GTSNPN and CDR2 SVGIG (reference sequence). The CDR3 consists of 12 residues.

In this sample, this clone turned up a few times. The chain joins TRBV5-6 to TRBJ1-5, with TRBD1 matching over 7 bases. The J segment lost 1 base and the V segment lost 4 bases, leaving 5 bases of the junction unmatched. The CDR3 totals 15 residues. The germline V gene encodes CDR1 SGHDT and CDR2 YYEEEE. The CDR3: CASSPWDRSNQPQHF. In nucleotides, the CDR3 is TGTGCCAGCAGCCCCTGGGACAGAAGCAATCAGCCCCAGCATTTT.

The chain recombines TRBV18 with TRBJ1-2, with D unclear. Trimming removed 3 bases at V and 7 bases at J, with 12 bases between. From germline, CDR1 is KGHSH and CDR2 LQKENI. CDR3 size: 13 residues. CDR3 coding DNA: TGTGCCAGCTCACCGGCAATTGAGGCTGGCTACACCTTC. As protein: CASSPAIEAGYTF.

V gene TRBV6-5 combines with J gene TRBJ1-2; D not certain. V gave up 0 bases and J gave up 4 bases, with 12 bases separating them. This CDR3 region has 15 residues. Germline assignment: CDR1 MNHEY and CDR2 SVGAGI. As DNA, the CDR3 is TGTGCCAGCAGTTACTCGAACAGCCTTGTCTATGGCTACACCTTC. Translating gives CASSYSNSLVYGYTF.

This chain connects TRBV20-1 to TRBJ2-1, with unresolved D. The germline V and J ends were trimmed by 3 bases and 7 bases, with 7 bases remaining between them. The CDR3 sequence is 11 residues long. Germline V gene sequence: CDR1 DFQATT, CDR2 SNEGSKA (reference sequence). Written as DNA, the CDR3 is TGCAGTGCTAGCCCTCAGAATGAGCAGTTCTTC. This codes for CSASPQNEQFF.

This clone appeared a few times. CDR3 DNA: TGTGCCAGCTCGACGACTAGCGGGACCTCCTACGAGCAGTACTTC. Translation: CASSTTSGTSYEQYF. The rearrangement joins TRBV18 to TRBJ2-7; 11 bases align to TRBD2. V lost 6 bases, J lost 0 bases, and 4 bases stayed unmatched. CDR1 KGHSH and CDR2 LQKENI come from the germline V gene. This CDR3 has 15 residues.

The rearrangement uses TRBV7-9 and TRBJ1-1; TRBD1 is a possible D gene (5 bases). Trimming cost V 1 base and J 1 base, with 13 bases left between them. Looked up from germline, CDR1 is SEHNR and CDR2 is FQNEAQ (reference sequence). This CDR3 spans 16 amino acids. In nucleotides, the CDR3 is TGTGCCAGCAGCTTAGGGGCCAGGGCCGCGAACACTGAAGCTTTCTTT. It specifies CASSLGARAANTEAFF.

The chain recombines TRBV5-4 with TRBJ1-3, with D perhaps matching TRBD1 (5 bases). Germline V gives CDR1 SGHNT, CDR2 YYREEE (reference sequence). V lost 3 bases and J lost 2, with 12 bases in between. The CDR3 consists of 15 residues. CDR3 in DNA: TGTGCCAGCAGCTCCGGGGGAGGTGCTGGAAACACCATATATTTT. It codes for CASSSGGGAGNTIYF.

This clone was detected a few times. The CDR3, as DNA: TGCGCCAGCAGCTTGGAGGCGGGTGATGGTGAGCAGTTCTTC. This encodes CASSLEAGDGEQFF. The J gene is TRBJ2-1, the V gene TRBV5-1, with D maybe TRBD2 (5 bases). The germline CDR1 and CDR2 sequences are SGHRS and YFSETQ. The CDR3 has 14 residues. V shed 0 bases and J shed 9 bases, with 13 bases lying between them.

In DNA, the CDR3 is TGTGCCAGCAGCCGGGGACAACCCTACGAGCAGTACTTC. This gives the protein CASSRGQPYEQYF. V and J are TRBV14 and TRBJ2-7, with D maybe TRBD1 (6 bases). The CDR3 loop spans 13 amino acids. Germline values: CDR1 SGHDN, CDR2 FVKESK. The germline V and J ends were trimmed by 4 bases and 2 bases, with 9 bases remaining between them. The full variable domain, in which reference TRBV14 and TRBJ2-7 provide the parts outside the CDR3, is EAGVTQFPSHSVIEKGQTVTLRCDPISGHDNLYWYRRVMGKEIKFLLHFVKESKQDESGMPNNRFLAERTGGTYSTLKVQPAELEDSGVYFCASSRGQPYEQYFGPGTRLTVT.

This clone appeared once. The chain combines TRBV6-2 or TRBV6-3 with TRBJ2-1, with D possibly matching TRBD2 (5 bases). The V end lost 5 bases, the J end lost 0 bases, and 11 bases lay between the germline ends. Per the germline V gene, CDR1 is MNHEY and CDR2 is SVGEGT. There are 15 residues in the CDR3. The CDR3 spells CASSTGLLSYNEQFF. In nucleotides, the CDR3 is TGTGCCAGCAGTACCGGACTCCTCTCCTACAATGAGCAGTTCTTC.